Presented here are 28 T cell receptor beta chains from one specimen sequenced in a study of blood T cell repertoires in COVID-19 (dated by TCRdb to the early 2020s). Libraries were built with the immunoSEQ multiplex PCR assay. TCRdb provides this immuneACCESS table in a form limited to in-frame rearrangements. Some clones are lacking; in checked studies, under half of them reflect an unresolved V gene, and why the rest are absent is not known. The sample profile shows 100,000 to 150,000 clones; 65% to 90% of them were found once. The top ten constitute 2.3% of the sample. The sample consisted of PBMCs or T cells enriched from blood (not recorded which). These receptors all come from a woman aged 50 to 65 who had recovered from COVID-19.

V and J are TRBV28 and TRBJ1-1, with TRBD1 matching over 7 bases. CDR3 length: 16 amino acids. Looked up from germline, CDR1 is MDHEN and CDR2 is SYDVKM. V was clipped by 4 bases and J by 2 bases; unmatched bases: 10. CDR3 DNA sequence: TGTGCCAGCAGTTCCCGGACAGGTGGTCCCAACACTGAAGCTTTCTTT. It is translated as CASSSRTGGPNTEAFF.

The chain is built from TRBV24-1 and TRBJ1-5; 10 bases are a match to TRBD1. This CDR3 spans 12 amino acids. Losses at the gene ends were 4 bases for V and 11 bases for J; bases not matched to a gene: 1. Germline lookup yields CDR1 KGHDR and CDR2 SFDVKD. This CDR3 reads CATSEGTGAQHF. Here the CDR3 DNA reads TGTGCCACCAGTGAAGGGACAGGGGCCCAGCATTTT.

V and J are TRBV3-1 (or the pseudogene TRBV3-2) and TRBJ1-1, with D possibly being TRBD1 (5 bases). V was clipped by 1 base and J by 5 bases, with 11 bases between them. The germline CDR1 and CDR2 sequences are LGHDT and YNNKEL (reference sequence). The CDR3 spans 14 residues. The CDR3, as DNA: TGTGCCAGCAGCCAAGGGTGGGCAGGGACTGAAGCTTTCTTT. Translated: CASSQGWAGTEAFF.

The rearrangement uses TRBV11-2 and TRBJ1-2; no firm D call. Germline values: CDR1 SGHAT, CDR2 FQNNGV. The length of the CDR3 is 14 residues. The V end was cut by 2 bases, the J end by 0 bases, with 7 bases between. The DNA of the CDR3 is TGTGCCAGCAGCTTATACTTAGCTAACTATGGCTACACCTTC. Amino acids: CASSLYLANYGYTF.

The chain joins TRBV15 to TRBJ1-1; no reliable D call. The V and J ends lost 4 bases and 1 base respectively, with 4 bases between them. The CDR3 is 12 residues long. Germline V gene sequence: CDR1 LNHNV, CDR2 YYDKDF (reference sequence). The DNA for the CDR3 is TGTGCCACCAGCACCCAGAACACTGAAGCTTTCTTT. Translating gives CATSTQNTEAFF.

The chain combines TRBV7-9 with TRBJ1-4; D gene ambiguous. The germline V and J ends were trimmed by 5 bases and 0 bases, with 10 bases remaining between them. The germline V gene has CDR1 SEHNR and CDR2 FQNEAQ (reference sequence). The CDR3 consists of 15 residues. CDR3 DNA: TGTGCCAGCAGCCCCTCGGGTTCAACTAATGAAAAACTGTTTTTT. Translation gives CASSPSGSTNEKLFF.

This sequence joins TRBV7-9 and TRBJ2-2; D remains ambiguous. CDR1 and CDR2 from the germline V gene are SEHNR and FQNEAQ (reference sequence). The V gene lost 7 bases and the J gene lost 4 bases, with 16 bases spanning the gap. The CDR3 is 15 amino acids. The CDR3 nucleotides are TGTGCCAGCACCAAAAACCAGGATGTCACCGGGGAGCTGTTTTTT. It is translated as CASTKNQDVTGELFF. Full variable domain (outside the CDR3, taken from reference TRBV7-9 and TRBJ2-2): DTGVSQNPRHKITKRGQNVTFRCDPISEHNRLYWYRQTLGQGPEFLTYFQNEAQLEKSRLLSDRFSAERPKGSFSTLEIQRTEQGDSAMYLCASTKNQDVTGELFFGEGSRLTVL.

This chain joins TRBV2 and TRBJ2-7; possible D gene TRBD1, 5 bases. V was cut by 4 bases and J by 6 bases, with 13 bases left in between. Germline CDR1 SNHLY, CDR2 FYNNEI. CDR3 length: 13 residues. Here the CDR3 reads CASSVSRVAEQYF. Here the CDR3 DNA reads TGTGCCAGCAGTGTGAGCAGGGTGGCCGAGCAGTACTTC.

V and J are TRBV7-2 and TRBJ1-5; 8 bases align to TRBD1. In germline, CDR1 is SGHTA, CDR2 FQGNSA. V was clipped by 3 bases and J by 5 bases; unmatched bases: 6. The CDR3 has 15 amino acids. The CDR3 nucleotides read TGTGCCAGCAGCTTCCGGACAGGGTATTATCAGCCCCAGCATTTT. Translated, it gives CASSFRTGYYQPQHF. The full variable domain, completed using reference TRBV7-2 and TRBJ1-5, is GAGVSQSPSNKVTEKGKDVELRCDPISGHTALYWYRQSLGQGLEFLIYFQGNSAPDKSGLPSDRFSAERTGGSVSTLTIQRTQQEDSAVYLCASSFRTGYYQPQHFGDGTRLSIL.

This chain connects TRBV13 to TRBJ1-4; 12 positions agree with TRBD1. The CDR3 is 17 residues long. Per the germline V gene, CDR1 is PRHDT and CDR2 is FYEKMQ (reference sequence). Trimming took 6 bases from V and 0 from J; bases not matched to a gene: 5. The CDR3 DNA reads as TGTGCCAGCAGAAGGGACAGGGGGCGAGCAACTAATGAAAAACTGTTTTTT. Its protein product is CASRRDRGRATNEKLFF.

CDR3 amino acids: CSVGLSYNSPLHF. The CDR3 region has the DNA TGCAGCGTTGGACTATCCTATAATTCACCCCTCCACTTT. The chain recombines TRBV29-1 with TRBJ1-6; no firm D call. Germline lookup yields CDR1 SQVTM and CDR2 ANQGSEA. The CDR3 is 13 amino acids. V was trimmed by 4 bases and J by 1 base, leaving 5 bases between them.

The chain employs TRBV24-1 and TRBJ2-2; 10 bases are a match to TRBD1. The CDR3 is made up of 15 amino acids. Germline values: CDR1 KGHDR, CDR2 SFDVKD. V lost 9 bases, J lost 6 bases, and 9 bases stayed unmatched. The CDR3 sequence: CATSDPGTGAGELFF. For the CDR3, the DNA is TGTGCCACCTCAGACCCCGGGACAGGGGCCGGGGAGCTGTTTTTT.

The rearrangement uses TRBV9 and TRBJ2-5; 11 bases fit TRBD2. The CDR3 has 15 amino acids. J was trimmed by 5 bases and V by 4 bases; bases with no gene match: 7. Germline V gene data show CDR1 as SGDLS and CDR2 as YYNGEE. The CDR3 loop is CASSFGTSGRETQYF. The CDR3 DNA is TGTGCCAGCAGCTTTGGGACTAGCGGTCGGGAGACCCAGTACTTC. Full variable domain (rest looked up from reference TRBV9 and TRBJ2-5): DSGVTQTPKHLITATGQRVTLRCSPRSGDLSVYWYQQSLDQGLQFLIQYYNGEERAKGNILERFSAQQFPDLHSELNLSSLELGDSALYFCASSFGTSGRETQYFGPGTRLLVL.

The chain couples TRBV7-9 to TRBJ2-5; weak D call: TRBD2 (6 bases). V was trimmed by 5 bases and J by 5 bases, leaving 12 bases between them. This CDR3 region has 13 residues. Per germline, CDR1 SEHNR and CDR2 FQNEAQ (reference sequence). CDR3 DNA sequence: TGTGCCAGCAGCCTGGCGGGGTACGAGACCCAGTACTTC. It encodes CASSLAGYETQYF.

This clone has a single count. This sequence joins TRBV4-3 and TRBJ1-4; 8 bases agree with TRBD1. V was pared by 1 base and J by 5 bases, with 3 bases of the junction left unmatched. CDR3 length: 15 amino acids. CDR1 LGHNA and CDR2 YSLEER come from the germline V gene. The CDR3 DNA sequence: TGCGCCAGCAGCCAAGGCGACAGGGGAAATGAAAAACTGTTTTTT. Protein product: CASSQGDRGNEKLFF.

The chain combines TRBV9 with TRBJ2-3, with D unresolved. Germline CDR1 SGDLS, CDR2 YYNGEE. V lost 3 bases to trimming and J lost 2 bases, with 7 bases between them. This CDR3 comprises 13 residues. This CDR3 is CASSANPTDTQYF. Here the CDR3 DNA reads TGTGCCAGCAGCGCTAACCCCACAGATACGCAGTATTTT. Full variable domain (outside the CDR3, taken from reference TRBV9 and TRBJ2-3): DSGVTQTPKHLITATGQRVTLRCSPRSGDLSVYWYQQSLDQGLQFLIQYYNGEERAKGNILERFSAQQFPDLHSELNLSSLELGDSALYFCASSANPTDTQYFGPGTRLTVL.

This clone appeared once. The chain recombines TRBV24-1 with TRBJ1-2; tentatively, D is TRBD1 (6 bases). V lost 5 bases, J lost 0 bases, and 15 bases lay in between. The CDR3 has 16 residues. The germline V gene has CDR1 KGHDR and CDR2 SFDVKD. The CDR3 protein is CATSARLGGANYGYTF. The CDR3 region has the DNA TGTGCCACCAGTGCCCGATTAGGGGGAGCTAACTATGGCTACACCTTC.

V and J are TRBV19 and TRBJ2-3, with D possibly matching TRBD2 (7 bases). Trimming cost V 6 bases and J 4 bases, with 17 bases left between them. CDR1 and CDR2 (germline): LNHDA, SQIVND (reference sequence). The length of the CDR3 is 15 residues. The CDR3 here is CASRLRVGGPDTQYF. CDR3 bases: TGTGCCAGTAGACTAAGGGTGGGGGGGCCAGATACGCAGTATTTT.

This rearrangement joins TRBV7-8 to TRBJ1-4, with D possibly matching TRBD1 (6 bases). Trimming cost V 1 base and J 8 bases, with 23 bases left between them. The CDR3 spans 18 residues. The V gene's germline CDR1 is SGHVS and CDR2 FQNEAQ. This chain's CDR3 is CASSLGPVGGPWGEKLFF. The CDR3 DNA is TGTGCCAGCAGCTTAGGTCCCGTCGGGGGGCCCTGGGGGGAAAAACTGTTTTTT.

This chain's CDR3 is CASSPSWGRLETQYF. The CDR3 bases are TGTGCCAGCAGCCCATCGTGGGGGCGCTTAGAGACCCAGTACTTC. J is TRBJ2-5 and V is TRBV7-9; D might be TRBD1 (6 bases). The CDR3 is made up of 15 amino acids. The V gene lost 5 bases and the J gene lost 4 bases, with 17 bases spanning the gap. Germline V gene sequence: CDR1 SEHNR, CDR2 FQNEAQ (reference sequence).

The chain couples TRBV11-2 to TRBJ2-3, with TRBD1 identical over 8 bases. V lost 5 bases to trimming and J lost 6 bases; unmatched junction nucleotides: 10. Germline V lookup: CDR1 SGHAT, CDR2 FQNNGV. The CDR3 contains 15 residues. CDR3 nucleotide sequence: TGTGCCAGCAGCCCAGTCAGGGGGCGCGGTGATACGCAGTATTTT. This codes for CASSPVRGRGDTQYF. The full variable domain, completed using reference TRBV11-2 and TRBJ2-3, is EAGVAQSPRYKIIEKRQSVAFWCNPISGHATLYWYQQILGQGPKLLIQFQNNGVVDDSQLPKDRFSAERLKGVDSTLKIQPAKLEDSAVYLCASSPVRGRGDTQYFGPGTRLTVL.

The J gene is TRBJ2-1, the V gene TRBV30; 7 bases match TRBD2. Germline assignment: CDR1 GTSNPN and CDR2 SVGIG (reference sequence). The length of the CDR3 is 14 residues. The V gene end was trimmed by 1 base and the J gene end by 4 bases; junction bases not matched to a gene: 4. The CDR3 protein is CAWSGTSRYNEQFF. The CDR3 DNA follows: TGTGCCTGGAGTGGGACTAGTAGGTACAATGAGCAGTTCTTC.

V is TRBV19 and J is TRBJ1-1; D gene uncertain. This CDR3 has 14 amino acids. The V gene's germline CDR1 is LNHDA and CDR2 SQIVND (reference sequence). V was shortened by 6 bases and J by 6 bases, with 17 bases between the two germline ends. In nucleotides, the CDR3 is TGTGCCAGTAGACCCACGGAGGCTTGGGCTGAAGCTTTCTTT. Its translation: CASRPTEAWAEAFF. Combining the CDR3 with reference TRBV19 and TRBJ1-1 gives the whole variable domain DGGITQSPKYLFRKEGQNVTLSCEQNLNHDAMYWYRQDPGQGLRLIYYSQIVNDFQKGDIAEGYSVSREKKESFPLTVTSAQKNPTAFYLCASRPTEAWAEAFFGQGTRLTVV.

The CDR3 spells CASSLHGHSNSNQPQHF. The CDR3 region has the DNA TGTGCCAGCAGTTTACACGGACACTCAAATAGCAATCAGCCCCAGCATTTT. The chain uses TRBV27 and TRBJ1-5, with a weak D call TRBD1 (5 bases). V dropped 2 bases and J dropped 0 bases, with 14 bases sitting between them. CDR1 is MNHEY and CDR2 is SMNVEV in the germline V gene (reference sequence). This CDR3 contains 17 residues.

The chain has TRBV14 and TRBJ1-2; D unresolved. Trimming cost V 3 bases and J 3 bases, with 8 bases left between them. Germline V gene sequence: CDR1 SGHDN, CDR2 FVKESK. The CDR3 extends over 13 amino acids. Written as DNA, the CDR3 is TGTGCCAGCAGCCATAGTCCTGACTATGGCTACACCTTC. Amino acids: CASSHSPDYGYTF.

This chain joins TRBV19 and TRBJ2-3; D is possibly TRBD1 (6 bases). V was cut by 7 bases and J by 3 bases, with 14 bases left in between. The CDR3 is 14 residues long. Germline lookup yields CDR1 LNHDA and CDR2 SQIVND (reference sequence). The CDR3 sequence is CASNQIGQTDTQYF. The CDR3, as DNA: TGTGCCAGTAACCAAATCGGACAGACAGATACGCAGTATTTT.

This chain joins TRBV20-1 and TRBJ1-2; D gene unclear. The CDR3 sequence is 11 residues long. Trimming removed 7 bases at V and 6 bases at J, with 12 bases between. CDR1 and CDR2 from the germline V gene are DFQATT and SNEGSKA (reference sequence). CDR3 region: CSVYLSDGYTF. For the CDR3, the DNA is TGCAGTGTCTACCTATCCGATGGCTACACCTTC.

The chain uses TRBV19 and TRBJ1-2, with D unclear. Germline V gene lookup returns CDR1 LNHDA and CDR2 SQIVND (reference sequence). V lost 10 bases and J 0 bases, leaving 6 bases between the germline ends. This CDR3 has 11 residues. Here the CDR3 reads CATEANYGYTF. The CDR3 DNA reads TGTGCCACGGAGGCTAACTATGGCTACACCTTC.